This record covers a single T cell receptor (beta chain). Its antigen is not yet known. No base qualities exist here, and no much larger clone lies one base off it. Spanning cysteine to phenylalanine, the CDR3 consists of 16 amino acids. The retained sequence is limited to the CDR3, 48 bases, with the frame set at the first base. Reading the germline V gene (reference sequence) gives CDR1 MNHNY and CDR2 SVGAGI. V is cut back by 2 bases and J by 3 bases, with 3 bases in the junction unmatched. Whole blood was collected in K2EDTA tubes by collaborating institutions according to the institutions' own protocols. For TCRbeta analysis, collaborator samples were shipped as frozen whole blood, as isolated PBMCs, or as DNA extracted from either sample type. The sample comes from a study of blood T cell repertoires in COVID-19 (dated by TCRdb to the early 2020s). At the level of the whole study: Collaborator samples came from the United States, Italy and Spain and covered acute and convalescent phases of COVID-19. The repertoires were made available in a free public database intended to serve as a resource for research on the immune response to SARS-CoV-2. Where HLA class I and class II types were available, the types were taken from metadata supplied by the sample provider, not from assay-based typing. Samples came from the ongoing ImmuneRACE study (first 160 participants) plus 1,254 subjects from 6 global collaborators. The material from the prospective study consisted of cDNA or gDNA derived from T cells, B-cell-depleted T cells, or PBMCs. Deeply sampled blood TCRbeta repertoires from subjects exposed to, actively infected with, or recovered from COVID-19 were included in the dataset. Nearly every sample came with metadata listing a de-identified subject ID, COVID-19 status, age in years and sex. Points the paper makes about the study in general: Clinical and demographic metadata were provided uncurated, with the amount varying by source and participant.

TCRbeta CDR3 regions were amplified from genomic DNA by means of the immunoSEQ Assay, a bias-controlled multiplex PCR. Processing in the source paper ran as follows. The number of nucleated cells in each sample was estimated by amplification of reference gene primers within the assay. To quantify the absolute abundance of each unique TCRbeta CDR3 rearrangement, sequence reads were collapsed and filtered. For each sample, productive Simpson clonality was calculated by taking the square root of Simpson's diversity index across productive rearrangements. TCRdb provides this immuneACCESS table in a form limited to in-frame rearrangements. Some clones are lacking; in checked studies, under half of them reflect an unresolved V gene, and why the rest are absent is not known. That table furnishes V, J and clone size, whereas the DNA furnished D and trimming. The table for this sample lists some 130,000 clones; over 75% of them were counted only once. The leading ten clones occupy about a tenth of the sample.

This receptor was obtained from a man older than 75 with acute or convalescent COVID-19. The receptor chain draws on TRBV6-6 and TRBJ2-7, with TRBD2 identical over 14 junction bases. Sequencing was done on a sample of peripheral blood. The base sequence is TGTGCCAGCAGTTACGGGACTAGCGGGAGTCGCTACGAGCAGTACTTC. Translated, this is CASSYGTSGSRYEQYF.